The 17 T cell receptor beta chains listed next were all sequenced from one sample in a study of T cell changes during pregnancy in multiple sclerosis. TCRdb keeps only in-frame clones here, not all; method: immunoSEQ multiplex PCR. The sample lists 40,000 to 45,000 clones, around 92% occurring once. The specimen was CD4+ T cells from peripheral blood mononuclear cells, collected in the third trimester of pregnancy. The receptors here all came from a female donor with multiple sclerosis, enrolled in a pregnancy study.

The chain recombines TRBV7-9 with TRBJ1-2; possible D gene TRBD1, 5 bases. Trimming cost V 5 bases and J 1 base, with 11 bases left between them. This CDR3 has 14 amino acids. CDR1 and CDR2 from the germline V gene are SEHNR and FQNEAQ (reference sequence). The CDR3, as DNA: TGTGCCAGCAGCCCCCGCGGGGGTAACTATGGCTACACCTTC. It encodes CASSPRGGNYGYTF.

This sequence joins TRBV14 and TRBJ2-5, with D possibly matching TRBD2 (7 bases). With 2 bases removed from V and 3 bases from J, the gap between germline ends came to 13 bases. CDR1 is SGHDN and CDR2 is FVKESK in the germline V gene. The CDR3 sequence is 15 residues long. The CDR3 DNA sequence: TGTGCCAGCAGCCAATGGAAAGGGGGGGAAGAGACCCAGTACTTC. Amino acid sequence: CASSQWKGGEETQYF.

This clone was picked up one time. This chain uses TRBV7-9 with TRBJ1-3; D perhaps matches TRBD1 (5 bases). V was pared by 3 bases and J by 4 bases, with 13 bases between. CDR1 is SEHNR, CDR2 FQNEAQ, per germline (reference sequence). This CDR3 region has 15 residues. The CDR3 bases are TGTGCCAGCAGCTTGACCCGGCAGGGAGGAAACACCATATATTTT. Encoded protein: CASSLTRQGGNTIYF.

The chain combines TRBV11-3 with TRBJ1-1, with D perhaps matching TRBD1 (5 bases). V lost 5 bases and J lost 6, with 13 bases in between. The CDR3 runs to 13 residues. Germline lookup yields CDR1 SGHNT and CDR2 YENEEA. The CDR3 DNA sequence: TGTGCCAGCAGCCCCAGGGAAGGGGCTGAAGCTTTCTTT. It is translated as CASSPREGAEAFF.

This rearrangement joins TRBV29-1 to TRBJ2-1, with D unclear. The V end was cut by 2 bases, the J end by 10 bases, with 12 bases between. Germline CDR1 and CDR2: SQVTM and ANQGSEA. The CDR3 consists of 12 residues. This CDR3 is CSVESPNLEQFF. Here the CDR3 DNA reads TGCAGCGTTGAATCGCCTAATCTAGAGCAGTTCTTC.

The chain couples TRBV9 to TRBJ1-2; perhaps TRBD1 as D (6 bases). The CDR3 length is 13 residues. The germline V and J ends were trimmed by 4 bases and 3 bases, with 10 bases remaining between them. Germline CDR1 is SGDLS and CDR2 is YYNGEE. The CDR3 sequence: CASSYRQDYGYTF. The CDR3 DNA sequence: TGTGCCAGCAGCTACCGACAGGACTATGGCTACACCTTC.

The J gene is TRBJ2-1, the V gene TRBV6-5; D remains unclear. Germline V CDR1 and CDR2: MNHEY, SVGAGI. The germline V and J ends were trimmed by 0 bases and 9 bases, with 3 bases remaining between them. CDR3 length: 11 amino acids. The CDR3 DNA is TGTGCCAGCAGTTACTCCGGTGAGCAGTTCTTC. Encoded protein: CASSYSGEQFF.

Written as DNA, the CDR3 is TGTGCCAGCAGATGGGACAACTTGGAGGGCTACACCTTC. Translating gives CASRWDNLEGYTF. V and J are TRBV5-4 and TRBJ1-2, with D possibly matching TRBD1 (6 bases). The length of the CDR3 is 13 residues. V was cut by 5 bases and J by 8 bases, with 16 bases left in between. Germline V gives CDR1 SGHNT, CDR2 YYREEE (reference sequence). Looking up the rest from reference TRBV5-4 and TRBJ1-2 gives the full variable domain: ETGVTQSPTHLIKTRGQQVTLRCSSQSGHNTVSWYQQALGQGPQFIFQYYREEENGRGNFPPRFSGLQFPNYSSELNVNALELDDSALYLCASRWDNLEGYTFGSGTRLTVV.

The V call is TRBV5-6, the J call TRBJ2-5; 8 positions match TRBD1. The trim removed 0 bases at V and 3 bases at J, leaving 1 base unmatched. This CDR3 is 14 amino acids long. Germline V gene sequence: CDR1 SGHDT, CDR2 YYEEEE. In DNA, the CDR3 is TGTGCCAGCAGCTTGGTGGACAGGGAAGAGACCCAGTACTTC. Translation gives CASSLVDREETQYF. Variable domain in full (rest from reference TRBV5-6 and TRBJ2-5): DAGVTQSPTHLIKTRGQQVTLRCSPKSGHDTVSWYQQALGQGPQFIFQYYEEEERQRGNFPDRFSGHQFPNYSSELNVNALLLGDSALYLCASSLVDREETQYFGPGTRLLVL.

The chain is built from TRBV7-3 and TRBJ1-1; D ambiguous. The germline V gene encodes CDR1 SGHTA and CDR2 FQGTGA. With 5 bases removed from V and 4 bases from J, the gap between germline ends came to 11 bases. There are 13 residues in the CDR3. The CDR3 loop is CASSLALGTEAFF. CDR3 nucleotide sequence: TGTGCCAGCAGCCTAGCCTTGGGCACTGAAGCTTTCTTT.

This chain links TRBV10-2 with TRBJ2-4, with TRBD2 matching 14 bases. The CDR3 totals 14 residues. The germline V gene has CDR1 WSHSY and CDR2 SAAADI. Unmatched junction bases numbered 6, after V lost 6 bases and J lost 11 bases. For the CDR3, the DNA is TGCGCCAGCAGCTCGGGACTAGCGGGAGTCGTTCAGTACTTC. This encodes CASSSGLAGVVQYF.

The chain links TRBV5-4 to TRBJ2-7; 10 positions match TRBD1. The CDR3 is made up of 15 amino acids. J was trimmed by 4 bases and V by 0 bases; bases with no gene match: 4. Germline V gives CDR1 SGHNT, CDR2 YYREEE (reference sequence). The CDR3 sequence: CASSLGAGQGYEQYF. CDR3 sequence (DNA): TGTGCCAGCAGCTTGGGGGCGGGACAGGGGTACGAGCAGTACTTC.

V usage is TRBV5-1 and J usage is TRBJ2-5, with 9 bases identical to TRBD2. CDR1 is SGHRS and CDR2 is YFSETQ in the germline V gene. This CDR3 region has 16 residues. Trimming removed 4 bases from V and 4 bases from J; junction bases left unmatched: 11. For the CDR3, the DNA is TGCGCCAGCAGCGCGGCCGGTCTAGCGGGGATAGAGACCCAGTACTTC. Translated, it gives CASSAAGLAGIETQYF. The full variable domain, with the rest looked up from reference TRBV5-1 and TRBJ2-5, is KAGVTQTPRYLIKTRGQQVTLSCSPISGHRSVSWYQQTPGQGLQFLFEYFSETQRNKGNFPGRFSGRQFSNSRSEMNVSTLELGDSALYLCASSAAGLAGIETQYFGPGTRLLVL.

This sequence joins TRBV27 and TRBJ2-7, with TRBD2 as a possible D gene (5 bases). Germline V gene sequence: CDR1 MNHEY, CDR2 SMNVEV (reference sequence). Trimming took 6 bases from V and 5 from J, leaving 14 bases between them. The CDR3 runs to 13 residues. The CDR3 bases are TGTGCCAGCAGGGAACTAGGCCGGAACGAGCAGTACTTC. Its translation: CASRELGRNEQYF.

This chain joins TRBV5-6 and TRBJ2-7; 7 nucleotides line up with TRBD1. CDR1 SGHDT and CDR2 YYEEEE come from the germline V gene. The CDR3 is 14 residues long. Germline trimming cut 2 bases from V and 3 bases from J; bases unmatched to any gene: 5. The CDR3 region has the DNA TGTGCCAGCAGCTTAGGACAGGACCTCTACGAGCAGTACTTC. The encoded protein is CASSLGQDLYEQYF.

The V and J genes are TRBV5-1 and TRBJ2-1; 13 nucleotides match TRBD2. This CDR3 spans 15 amino acids. V lost 3 bases to trimming and J lost 6 bases; unmatched junction nucleotides: 3. CDR1 is SGHRS, CDR2 YFSETQ, per germline. CDR3 DNA: TGCGCCAGCAGCTCCGGGACTAGCGGGATCAATGAGCAGTTCTTC. Its translation is CASSSGTSGINEQFF. The entire variable domain, with the rest obtained from reference TRBV5-1 and TRBJ2-1, is as follows: KAGVTQTPRYLIKTRGQQVTLSCSPISGHRSVSWYQQTPGQGLQFLFEYFSETQRNKGNFPGRFSGRQFSNSRSEMNVSTLELGDSALYLCASSSGTSGINEQFFGPGTRLTVL.

The chain is built from TRBV9 and TRBJ2-7; TRBD1 might be the D (6 bases). The CDR3 is 15 residues long. V lost 0 bases, J lost 1 base, and 11 bases lay in between. Germline V gives CDR1 SGDLS, CDR2 YYNGEE. The CDR3 DNA reads TGTGCCAGCAGCGTAGCCGTCACAGGGTCCTACGAGCAGTACTTC. This sequence encodes CASSVAVTGSYEQYF.